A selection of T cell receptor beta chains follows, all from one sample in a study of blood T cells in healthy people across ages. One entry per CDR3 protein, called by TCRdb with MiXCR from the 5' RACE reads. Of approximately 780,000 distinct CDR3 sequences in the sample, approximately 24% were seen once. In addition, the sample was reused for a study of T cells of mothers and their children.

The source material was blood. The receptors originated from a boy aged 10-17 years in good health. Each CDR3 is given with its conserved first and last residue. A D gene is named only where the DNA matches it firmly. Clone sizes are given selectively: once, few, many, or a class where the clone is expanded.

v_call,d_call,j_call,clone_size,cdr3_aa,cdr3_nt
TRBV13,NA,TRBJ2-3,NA,CASSFSPPRADTQYF,TGTGCCAGCAGTTTCAGCCCCCCCCGCGCGGATACGCAGTATTTT
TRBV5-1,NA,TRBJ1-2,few,CASSSGTSANYGYTF,TGCGCCAGCAGCTCCGGGACGAGCGCTAACTATGGCTACACCTTC
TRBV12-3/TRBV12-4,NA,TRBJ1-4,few,CASRVSSDRDEKLFF,TGTGCCAGCCGAGTTTCGTCCGACCGAGATGAAAAACTGTTTTTT
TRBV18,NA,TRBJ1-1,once,CASSPFGDTEAFF,TGTGCCAGCTCACCTTTCGGGGACACTGAAGCTTTCTTT
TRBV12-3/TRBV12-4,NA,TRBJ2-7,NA,CASSTRQGASYEQYF,TGTGCCAGCAGTACACGCCAGGGAGCTTCCTACGAGCAGTACTTC
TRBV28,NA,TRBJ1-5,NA,CASSFGNNQPQHF,TGTGCCAGCAGTTTTGGTAACAATCAGCCCCAGCATTTT
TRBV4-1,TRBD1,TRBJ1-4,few,CASSLRTGRGEKLFF,TGCGCCAGCAGCTTACGGACAGGTCGGGGTGAAAAACTGTTTTTT
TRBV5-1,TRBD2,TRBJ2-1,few,CASSLIAGGPGNEQFF,TGCGCCAGCAGCTTAATAGCGGGGGGGCCCGGGAATGAGCAGTTCTTC
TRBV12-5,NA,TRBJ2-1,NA,CASAVPRAGEQFF,TGTGCTAGTGCCGTGCCGAGGGCCGGAGAGCAGTTCTTC
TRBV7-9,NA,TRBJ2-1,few,CASSGTVYEQFF,TGTGCCAGCTCCGGGACGGTTTATGAGCAGTTCTTC
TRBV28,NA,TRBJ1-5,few,CASSLEGSGQPQHF,TGTGCCAGCAGTTTGGAGGGATCGGGGCAGCCCCAGCATTTT
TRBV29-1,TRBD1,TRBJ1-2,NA,CSATAGTGLDYTF,TGCAGCGCTACTGCCGGGACAGGGCTAGACTACACCTTC
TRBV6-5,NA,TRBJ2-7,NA,CASNPTVTISYEQHF,TGTGCCAGCAATCCGACAGTGACGATTTCCTACGAGCAGCACTTC
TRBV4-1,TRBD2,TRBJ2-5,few,CASSQVGAAGGRKETQYF,TGCGCCAGCAGCCAAGTGGGTGCGGCGGGGGGCCGTAAAGAGACCCAGTACTTC
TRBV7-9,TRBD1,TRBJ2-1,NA,CASSLVGRTGGRNEQFF,TGTGCCAGCAGCTTAGTGGGACGGACAGGGGGCCGCAATGAGCAGTTCTTC
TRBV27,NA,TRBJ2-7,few,CASSLSFTLPTNEQYF,TGTGCCAGCAGTTTATCATTTACGTTACCGACCAACGAGCAGTACTTC
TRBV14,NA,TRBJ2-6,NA,CASSQDLVGFSGANVLTF,TGTGCCAGCAGCCAAGATCTGGTAGGGTTCTCTGGGGCCAACGTCCTGACTTTC
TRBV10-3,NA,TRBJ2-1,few,CAISPSLDEQFF,TGTGCCATCAGTCCCTCCTTAGATGAGCAGTTCTTC
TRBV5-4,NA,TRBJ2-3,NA,CASSLAAQGSDTQYF,TGTGCCAGCAGCTTGGCCGCACAGGGCTCAGATACGCAGTATTTT
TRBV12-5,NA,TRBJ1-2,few,CAAPTRYYGCTF,NA
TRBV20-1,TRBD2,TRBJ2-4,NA,CSARLSGNSIAKNIQYF,TGCAGTGCTAGATTAAGCGGGAACTCTATAGCCAAAAACATTCAGTACTTC
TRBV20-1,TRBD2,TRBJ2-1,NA,CSGGGPSSSYNERFF,TGCAGTGGCGGGGGGCCCTCGAGCTCCTACAATGAGCGGTTCTTC
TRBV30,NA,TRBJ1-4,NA,CAWGTKEKLFF,TGTGCCTGGGGGACAAAAGAAAAACTGTTTTTT
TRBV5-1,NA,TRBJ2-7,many,CASSLGSAYEQYF,TGTGCCAGCAGTTTAGGGTCCGCCTACGAGCAGTACTTC
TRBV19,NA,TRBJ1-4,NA,CASRAPGTNEKLFF,TGTGCCAGTAGGGCTCCTGGGACTAATGAAAAACTGTTTTTT
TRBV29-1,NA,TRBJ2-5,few,CSSKRQFRQETQYF,TGCAGCTCTAAAAGACAGTTTCGACAAGAGACCCAGTACTTC
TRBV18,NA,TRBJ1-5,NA,CASSYVGLGQPQHF,TGTGCCAGCTCATACGTTGGCCTCGGGCAGCCCCAGCATTTT
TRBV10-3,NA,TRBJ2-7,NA,CASRTGLGYEQYF,TGTGCCTCCCGGACGGGCTTGGGCTACGAGCAGTACTTC